This is a list of T cell receptor beta chains from one sample in a study of PD-1 blockade in classical Hodgkin lymphoma. Profiling relied on immunoSEQ multiplex PCR, and the TCRdb table lists in-frame clones only, not all of them. Seen here are about 3,300 clones, roughly 84% observed once, and the top ten hold about 2.8%. Sequencing used CD4+ T cells from blood. All receptors derive from a human donor with classical Hodgkin lymphoma. The CDR3 runs from the conserved cysteine through the conserved F or W. The D gene is left open where the match is weak. A clone size is listed for some rows: how often the clone was seen (once, few, many), or a class if it is expanded.

size: NA; V: TRBV7-2; D: NA; J: TRBJ1-3; DNA: TGTGCCAGCAGCTTGCAGAGCTCTGGAAACACCATATATTTT; CDR3: CASSLQSSGNTIYF
size: NA; V: TRBV18; D: NA; J: TRBJ2-5; DNA: TGTGCCAGCTCCCTCAGTGGGGGCTGGGAGACCCAGTACTTC; CDR3: CASSLSGGWETQYF
size: NA; V: TRBV5-1; D: NA; J: TRBJ1-4; DNA: TGCGCCAGCTCCGAGGGGGGGAGGGTCGAAAAACTGTTTTTT; CDR3: CASSEGGRVEKLFF
size: few; V: TRBV7-9; D: TRBD1; J: TRBJ1-2; DNA: TGTGCCAGCAGCGCCCTAGACAGGGGAGGCTATGGCTACACCTTC; CDR3: CASSALDRGGYGYTF
size: NA; V: TRBV7-2; D: TRBD2; J: TRBJ2-3; DNA: TGTGCCAGTGCCGGGACGGGGGGAGGTACGCAGTATTTT; CDR3: CASAGTGGGTQYF
size: NA; V: TRBV6-6; D: NA; J: TRBJ2-3; DNA: TGTGCCAGCAGCTCGGACTTCACGGATACGCAGTATTTT; CDR3: CASSSDFTDTQYF
size: NA; V: TRBV2; D: NA; J: TRBJ2-2; DNA: TGTGCCAGCAGGGCCAGGTCGAACACCGGGGAGCTGTTTTTT; CDR3: CASRARSNTGELFF
size: NA; V: TRBV18; D: TRBD1; J: TRBJ1-4; DNA: TGTGCCAGCTCGCTGGGACAGGGCGAAAAACTGTTTTTT; CDR3: CASSLGQGEKLFF
size: NA; V: TRBV6-5; D: NA; J: TRBJ2-7; DNA: TGTGCCAGCTTTCCTACCTTCCAGGGAACCGAGCAGTACTTC; CDR3: CASFPTFQGTEQYF
size: NA; V: TRBV19; D: NA; J: TRBJ2-3; DNA: TGTGCCAGTAGTATAAGGAGGGCGGTGGATACGCAGTATTTT; CDR3: CASSIRRAVDTQYF
size: NA; V: TRBV18; D: NA; J: TRBJ2-5; DNA: TGTACCAGCTCACCACCTGGCACAGGGGAGACCCAGTACTTC; CDR3: CTSSPPGTGETQYF
size: NA; V: TRBV5-1; D: TRBD1; J: TRBJ1-1; DNA: TGCGCCAGCAGCACCGAAGGACAGGGGGTGAACACTGAAGCTTTCTTT; CDR3: CASSTEGQGVNTEAFF
size: NA; V: TRBV6-1; D: TRBD2; J: TRBJ2-2; DNA: TGTGCCAGCAGTGAAGGACTAGCGGGAGCCGGGGAGCTGTTTTTT; CDR3: CASSEGLAGAGELFF
size: few; V: TRBV9; D: NA; J: TRBJ1-1; DNA: TGTGCCAGCAGCGTAGTATCGGGGGACACTGAAGCTTTCTTT; CDR3: CASSVVSGDTEAFF
size: NA; V: TRBV5-1; D: TRBD2; J: TRBJ2-1; DNA: TGCGCCAGCAGCCCGGGGGGACTAGCCGAAAGGAATGAGCAGTTCTTC; CDR3: CASSPGGLAERNEQFF
size: NA; V: TRBV11-2; D: TRBD2; J: TRBJ2-1; DNA: TGTGCCAGCAGCTTAGATCTAGCGGGGTACAATGAGCAGTTCTTC; CDR3: CASSLDLAGYNEQFF
size: NA; V: TRBV19; D: NA; J: TRBJ2-6; DNA: TGTGCCAGTAGTATAGATCCGAGAGGATCTGGGGCCAACGTCCTGACTTTC; CDR3: CASSIDPRGSGANVLTF
size: NA; V: TRBV5-1; D: NA; J: TRBJ1-1; DNA: TGCGCCAGCACAGGGGACACTGAAGCTTTCTTT; CDR3: CASTGDTEAFF
size: NA; V: TRBV18; D: NA; J: TRBJ1-3; DNA: TGTGCCAGCTCCCCTAGTGACGGACGCTCTGGAAACACCATATATTTT; CDR3: CASSPSDGRSGNTIYF
size: NA; V: TRBV29-1; D: TRBD2; J: TRBJ2-1; DNA: TGCAGCGCGAGCGGACTAGCTACCTTCAATGAGCAGTTCTTC; CDR3: CSASGLATFNEQFF
size: NA; V: TRBV14; D: NA; J: TRBJ2-3; DNA: TGTGCCAGCAGCCAAGATCGAACCACTCCACAGTATTTT; CDR3: CASSQDRTTPQYF
size: NA; V: TRBV2; D: TRBD1; J: TRBJ2-3; DNA: TGTGCCAGCAGTGAAGTCAGGGGGACAGATACGCAGTATTTT; CDR3: CASSEVRGTDTQYF
size: NA; V: TRBV2; D: NA; J: TRBJ1-1; DNA: TGTGCCAGCAGTGGAAGGCCAGAGGACACTGAAGCTTTCTTT; CDR3: CASSGRPEDTEAFF
size: NA; V: TRBV2; D: NA; J: TRBJ2-5; DNA: TGTGCCAGCAGTTCCGAGGTTCAAGAGACCCAGTACTTC; CDR3: CASSSEVQETQYF
size: once; V: TRBV5-1; D: TRBD1; J: TRBJ1-6; DNA: TGCGCCAGCAGTCTTACAGGGGGCGCATATAATTCACCCCTCCACTTT; CDR3: CASSLTGGAYNSPLHF
size: NA; V: TRBV25-1; D: TRBD2; J: TRBJ2-4; DNA: TGTGCCAGCAGTGACGCCCGGGAGGGCAATGACATTCAGTACTTC; CDR3: CASSDAREGNDIQYF
size: once; V: TRBV6-1; D: NA; J: TRBJ1-5; DNA: TGTGCCAGCAGTGGGGCTGGGGTTGGTCAGCCCCAGCATTTT; CDR3: CASSGAGVGQPQHF
size: NA; V: TRBV2; D: NA; J: TRBJ2-2; DNA: TGTGCCAGCCAAGAGATCCTGAACACCGGGGAGCTGTTTTTT; CDR3: CASQEILNTGELFF
size: NA; V: TRBV25-1; D: NA; J: TRBJ1-4; DNA: TGTGCCAGCAGCCACGAGGGTAGGGAAAAACTGTTTTTT; CDR3: CASSHEGREKLFF
size: NA; V: TRBV29-1; D: TRBD1; J: TRBJ2-1; DNA: TGCAGCGCTAGACAGGGCTCCTACAATGAGCAGTTCTTC; CDR3: CSARQGSYNEQFF
size: NA; V: TRBV7-2; D: NA; J: TRBJ2-3; DNA: TGTGCCAGCAGCTTAGAGCAAGGGCGCACAGATACGCAGTATTTT; CDR3: CASSLEQGRTDTQYF
size: NA; V: TRBV10-3; D: NA; J: TRBJ2-2; DNA: TGTGCCATCGGGAGGAACACCGGGGAGCTGTTTTTT; CDR3: CAIGRNTGELFF
size: NA; V: TRBV2; D: TRBD1; J: TRBJ1-1; DNA: TGTGCCAGCAGGGCAACAGGGGGAAGCACTGAAGCTTTCTTT; CDR3: CASRATGGSTEAFF
size: NA; V: TRBV28; D: NA; J: TRBJ1-4; DNA: TGTGCCAGCCAGGGGTCCGGGTCAGACCTTGAAAAACTGTTTTTT; CDR3: CASQGSGSDLEKLFF
size: NA; V: TRBV2; D: NA; J: TRBJ2-7; DNA: TGTGCCAGCACCGCAGGTCAGGGCAATTACTACGAGCAGTACTTC; CDR3: CASTAGQGNYYEQYF
size: NA; V: TRBV19; D: TRBD1; J: TRBJ2-7; DNA: TGTGCCAGTACCATGACAGGGGAGTCCTACGAGCAGTACTTC; CDR3: CASTMTGESYEQYF
size: few; V: TRBV11-2; D: TRBD1; J: TRBJ1-2; DNA: TGTGCCAGCACCCAGATTCGGGGACAGGGTTATGGCTACACCTTC; CDR3: CASTQIRGQGYGYTF
size: few; V: TRBV5-1; D: NA; J: TRBJ2-7; DNA: TGCGCCAGCAGCTTCTCCTACGAGCAGTACTTC; CDR3: CASSFSYEQYF
size: NA; V: TRBV2; D: NA; J: TRBJ2-6; DNA: TGTGCCAGCAGTGATTCGACAGCCTCTGGGGCCAACGTCCTGACTTTC; CDR3: CASSDSTASGANVLTF
size: NA; V: TRBV5-5; D: NA; J: TRBJ1-2; DNA: TGTGCCAGCAGCCGTGACACTAACTATGGCTACACCTTC; CDR3: CASSRDTNYGYTF
size: NA; V: TRBV5-1; D: TRBD2; J: TRBJ2-3; DNA: TGCGCCAGCACTCATAGCGGGCCGAGCACAGATACGCAGTATTTT; CDR3: CASTHSGPSTDTQYF
size: NA; V: TRBV6-1; D: NA; J: TRBJ1-5; DNA: TGTGCCAGCAGTGAATTGCTCGGGACGGAAGATAATCAGCCCCAGCATTTT; CDR3: CASSELLGTEDNQPQHF
size: NA; V: TRBV6-1; D: NA; J: TRBJ1-5; DNA: TGTGCCAGCAGTGAGATTCAGCCCCAGCATTTT; CDR3: CASSEIQPQHF
size: NA; V: TRBV6-1; D: TRBD2; J: TRBJ2-7; DNA: TGTGCCAGCACCACTAGCGGGAGCTACGAGCAGTACTTC; CDR3: CASTTSGSYEQYF
size: NA; V: TRBV6-7; D: TRBD1; J: TRBJ1-5; DNA: TGTGCCAGCAGTTACGGTGGGGACGACAGGGCTAGCAATCAGCCCCAGCATTTT; CDR3: CASSYGGDDRASNQPQHF
size: once; V: TRBV25-1; D: NA; J: TRBJ2-5; DNA: TGTGCCAGCCCTTCGGGGGCAGAGACCCAGTACTTC; CDR3: CASPSGAETQYF
size: few; V: TRBV2; D: TRBD1; J: TRBJ1-5; DNA: TGTGCCAGCAGCGCGGGACAGGGGGATCAGCCCCAGCATTTT; CDR3: CASSAGQGDQPQHF
size: NA; V: TRBV28; D: TRBD1; J: TRBJ1-4; DNA: TGTGCCAGCAGCCAGGGGGGTTCAACTAATGAAAAACTGTTTTTT; CDR3: CASSQGGSTNEKLFF
size: NA; V: TRBV30; D: NA; J: TRBJ1-5; DNA: TGTGCCTGGACAAATCCTCACACGGGCAATCAGCCCCAGCATTTT; CDR3: CAWTNPHTGNQPQHF
size: once; V: TRBV2; D: NA; J: TRBJ2-4; DNA: TGTGCCAGCAGTGAGGGCAGCAAAAACATTCAGTACTTC; CDR3: CASSEGSKNIQYF
size: NA; V: TRBV6-5; D: NA; J: TRBJ2-5; DNA: TGTGCCAGCAGTTACGGGAAGGGGACGTACCAAGAGACCCAGTACTTC; CDR3: CASSYGKGTYQETQYF
size: NA; V: TRBV5-4; D: NA; J: TRBJ2-3; DNA: TGTGCCAGCAGCGAACAGGGCTTGGGGGATACGCAGTATTTT; CDR3: CASSEQGLGDTQYF
size: NA; V: TRBV2; D: TRBD2; J: TRBJ2-1; DNA: TGTGCCAGCAGTGAAGTTCGGACTAGCCTCTACAATGAGCAGTTCTTC; CDR3: CASSEVRTSLYNEQFF
size: NA; V: TRBV6-1; D: NA; J: TRBJ2-3; DNA: TGTGCCAGCAGTGGGGGGGCCTCCCCCACAGATACGCAGTATTTT; CDR3: CASSGGASPTDTQYF